The following is a T cell receptor (beta chain) sequence with its context. This sample stems from a study of blood T cell repertoires in COVID-19. Germline CDR1 SNHLY, CDR2 FYNNEI. This CDR3 region has 13 residues. V shed 7 bases and J shed 4 bases, with 10 bases lying between them. Some clones are missing from TCRdb's copy, which holds only in-frame ones; the method was immunoSEQ multiplex PCR. Of approximately 210,000 clones in the sample, 70% to 90% are singletons; the top ten hold about 0.95%. The chain recombines TRBV2 with TRBJ2-2, with D tentatively TRBD1 (5 bases). The receptor comes from a man aged 55 to 70 with COVID-19, enrolled during active disease. The sequencing input was peripheral blood. The CDR3 DNA follows: TGTGCCAGCAAGAGACAGATCACCGGGGAGCTGTTTTTT. This gives the protein CASKRQITGELFF.